This T cell receptor beta chain came from a study of blood T cell repertoires in COVID-19. The protocol was immunoSEQ multiplex PCR, while the TCRdb copy is restricted to in-frame clones and leaves out a portion. This sample has 200,000 to 250,000 clones; 65% to 90% occur once, and the top ten carry less than 5%. The junction had 5 bases not matched to a gene; V was cut back by 0 bases and J by 6 bases. Germline CDR1 is SGDLS and CDR2 is YYNGEE. This CDR3 spans 14 amino acids. This TCR came from a woman aged 40 to 50 with acute COVID-19. Sample: PBMCs or T cells enriched from blood (not recorded which). This chain uses TRBV9 with TRBJ1-2, with 7 bases that match TRBD1. In DNA form, the CDR3 reads TGTGCCAGCAGCGTAGTGACAGGGTGGGATGGCTACACCTTC. Amino acids: CASSVVTGWDGYTF.